These 7 T cell receptor beta chains share one sample of origin, sequenced in a study of vaccination and CD4 T cells after COVID-19. An Oncomine TCR Beta short-read assay was used to sequence the DNA from cultured CD4+ T cells. TCRdb redid the calling of the PCR reads with MiXCR, one entry per CDR3 protein. The table lists thousands of distinct CDR3 sequences, roughly three fifths of them singletons. Which antigens these TCRs recognize remains unknown. Specified treatment: roughly ten-day PBMC culture with coronavirus spike peptide pools or control peptides (ViraFEST assay). The unexposed donor gave CD4+ T cells before the COVID-19 pandemic (2011-2018). Sequencing was done on a sample of CD4+ T cells from blood, cultured in vitro. The receptors come from a human donor in good health.

This rearrangement joins TRBV25-1 to TRBJ2-5, with 7 bases lining up with TRBD1. The CDR3 consists of 14 residues. Germline CDR1 and CDR2: MGHDK and SYGVNS. V lost 4 bases, J lost 10 bases, and 12 bases stayed unmatched. CDR3 sequence reads: CASSANRGLRDQYF. The CDR3 DNA reads as TGTGCCAGCAGTGCCAACAGGGGTTTGAGGGACCAGTACTTC.

The chain is built from TRBV20-1 and TRBJ2-3, with 8 bases identical to TRBD1. The trim removed 0 bases at V and 5 bases at J, leaving 10 bases unmatched. The CDR3 runs to 16 residues. Per the germline V gene, CDR1 is DFQATT and CDR2 is SNEGSKA (reference sequence). The CDR3, as DNA: TGCAGTGCTAGAGATCGAACCACCACAGGGGGAGATACGCAGTATTTT. Translation: CSARDRTTTGGDTQYF.

The rearrangement uses TRBV6-4 and TRBJ1-1; D is unresolved. This CDR3 is 14 amino acids long. With 4 bases removed from V and 0 bases from J, the gap between germline ends came to 9 bases. Germline lookup yields CDR1 MRHNA and CDR2 SNTAGT. The CDR3 region is CASSVNGLNTEAFF. DNA for the CDR3: TGTGCCAGCAGTGTGAACGGTTTGAACACTGAAGCTTTCTTT.

The chain couples TRBV10-3 to TRBJ2-7; D may correspond to TRBD1 or TRBD2 (5 bases each). The V and J ends lost 3 bases and 1 base respectively, with 13 bases between them. This CDR3 comprises 15 residues. Germline V CDR1 and CDR2: ENHRY, SYGVKD. The CDR3, as DNA: TGTGCCATCAGTGACCCCGGGACCAAATCCTACGAGCAGTACTTC. This gives the protein CAISDPGTKSYEQYF.

This sequence joins TRBV6-2 or TRBV6-3 and TRBJ1-5, with TRBD1 matching over 8 bases. The germline V gene encodes CDR1 MNHEY and CDR2 SVGEGT. Losses at the gene ends were 6 bases for V and 2 bases for J; bases not matched to a gene: 6. The CDR3 length is 15 residues. The CDR3 bases are TGTGCCAGCAGCCCCAGGGGGCAGGGCAATCAGCCCCAGCATTTT. This encodes CASSPRGQGNQPQHF.

The rearrangement joins TRBV20-1 to TRBJ2-4; 10 bases map to TRBD1. The trim removed 6 bases at V and 9 bases at J, leaving 8 bases unmatched. This CDR3 contains 13 residues. Germline values: CDR1 DFQATT, CDR2 SNEGSKA (reference sequence). This CDR3 reads CSAKTGGSSIQYF. The CDR3 region has the DNA TGCAGTGCGAAGACAGGGGGCAGTAGCATTCAGTACTTC.

The rearrangement links TRBV28 to TRBJ1-2; 7 bases map to TRBD1. Losses at the gene ends were 7 bases for V and 4 bases for J; bases not matched to a gene: 3. The CDR3 sequence is 12 residues long. Germline V lookup: CDR1 MDHEN, CDR2 SYDVKM. CDR3 in DNA: TGTGCCAGCACGACAGGGAGCTATGGCTACACCTTC. Protein product: CASTTGSYGYTF.